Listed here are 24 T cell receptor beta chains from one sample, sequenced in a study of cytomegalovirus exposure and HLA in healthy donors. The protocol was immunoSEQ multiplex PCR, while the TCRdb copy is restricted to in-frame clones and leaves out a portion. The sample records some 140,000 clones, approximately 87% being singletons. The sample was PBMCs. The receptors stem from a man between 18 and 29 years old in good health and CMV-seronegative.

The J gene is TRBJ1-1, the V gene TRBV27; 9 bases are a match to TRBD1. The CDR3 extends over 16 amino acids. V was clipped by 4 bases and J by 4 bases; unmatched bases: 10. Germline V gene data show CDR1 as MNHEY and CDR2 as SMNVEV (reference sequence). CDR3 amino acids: CASSSRPGTGITEAFF. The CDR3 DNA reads TGTGCCAGCAGTTCCCGTCCCGGGACAGGGATCACTGAAGCTTTCTTT.

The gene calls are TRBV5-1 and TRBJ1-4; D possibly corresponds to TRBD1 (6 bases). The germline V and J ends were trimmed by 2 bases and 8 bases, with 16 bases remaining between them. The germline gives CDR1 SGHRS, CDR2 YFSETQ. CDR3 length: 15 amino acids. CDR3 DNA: TGCGCCAGCAGCTTACCCAGGGGAGGGGCGGAAAAACTGTTTTTT. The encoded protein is CASSLPRGGAEKLFF.

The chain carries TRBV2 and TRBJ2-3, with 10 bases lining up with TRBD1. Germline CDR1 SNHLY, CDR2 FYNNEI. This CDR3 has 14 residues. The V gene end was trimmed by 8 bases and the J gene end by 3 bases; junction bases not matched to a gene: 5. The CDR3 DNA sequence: TGTGCCAGCGAGGGACAGGGGAGTACAGATACGCAGTATTTT. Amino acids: CASEGQGSTDTQYF. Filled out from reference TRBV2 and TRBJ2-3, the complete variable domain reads EPEVTQTPSHQVTQMGQEVILRCVPISNHLYFYWYRQILGQKVEFLVSFYNNEISEKSEIFDDQFSVERPDGSNFTLKIRSTKLEDSAMYFCASEGQGSTDTQYFGPGTRLTVL.

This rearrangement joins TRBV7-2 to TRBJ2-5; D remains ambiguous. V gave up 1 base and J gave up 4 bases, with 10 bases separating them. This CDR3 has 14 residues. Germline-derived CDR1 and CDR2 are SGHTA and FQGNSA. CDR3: CASSLVLEIETQYF. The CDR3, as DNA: TGTGCCAGCAGCTTAGTTCTAGAGATAGAGACCCAGTACTTC.

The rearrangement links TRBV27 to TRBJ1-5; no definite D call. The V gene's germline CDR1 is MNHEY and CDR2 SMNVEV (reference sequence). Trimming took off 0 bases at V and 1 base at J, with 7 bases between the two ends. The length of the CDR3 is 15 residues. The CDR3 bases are TGTGCCAGCAGTTTATCCGGGGAGAGCAATCAGCCCCAGCATTTT. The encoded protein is CASSLSGESNQPQHF.

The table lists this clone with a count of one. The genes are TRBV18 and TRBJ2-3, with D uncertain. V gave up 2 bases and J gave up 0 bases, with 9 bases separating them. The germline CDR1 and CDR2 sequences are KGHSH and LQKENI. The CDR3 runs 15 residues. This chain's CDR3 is CASSPGLSSTDTQYF. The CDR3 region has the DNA TGTGCCAGCTCACCAGGCCTCAGTAGCACAGATACGCAGTATTTT.

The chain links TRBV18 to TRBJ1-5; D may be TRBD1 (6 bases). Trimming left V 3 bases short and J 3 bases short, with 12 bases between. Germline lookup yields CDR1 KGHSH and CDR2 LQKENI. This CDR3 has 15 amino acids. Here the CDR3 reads CASSPGRGTNQPQHF. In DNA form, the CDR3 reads TGTGCCAGCTCACCGGGCAGGGGCACCAATCAGCCCCAGCATTTT.

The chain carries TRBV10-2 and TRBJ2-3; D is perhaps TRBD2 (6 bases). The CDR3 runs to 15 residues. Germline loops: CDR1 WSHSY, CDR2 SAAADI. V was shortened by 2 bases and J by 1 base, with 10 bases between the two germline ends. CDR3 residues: CASSEPGGGTDTQYF. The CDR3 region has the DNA TGCGCCAGCAGTGAGCCCGGCGGGGGCACAGATACGCAGTATTTT.

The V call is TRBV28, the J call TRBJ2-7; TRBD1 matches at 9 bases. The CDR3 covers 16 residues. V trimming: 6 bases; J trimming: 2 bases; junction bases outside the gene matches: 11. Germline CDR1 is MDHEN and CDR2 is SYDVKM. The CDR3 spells CASSFHRDRETYEQYF. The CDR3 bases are TGTGCCAGCAGCTTTCACCGGGACAGGGAAACCTACGAGCAGTACTTC.

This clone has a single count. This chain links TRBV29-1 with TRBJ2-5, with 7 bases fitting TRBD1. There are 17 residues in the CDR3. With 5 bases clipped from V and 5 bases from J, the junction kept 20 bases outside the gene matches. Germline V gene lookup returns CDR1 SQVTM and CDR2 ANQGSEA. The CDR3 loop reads CSVWVISAGQVVETQYF. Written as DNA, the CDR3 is TGCAGCGTTTGGGTGATATCCGCCGGACAGGTTGTTGAGACCCAGTACTTC.

CDR3 DNA sequence: TGTGCCAGTAGTATTTCAGGGGTCCATGGCTACACCTTC. Translated: CASSISGVHGYTF. The chain joins TRBV19 to TRBJ1-2; tentatively, D is TRBD1 (6 bases). The CDR3 runs 13 residues. Between the trimmed V and J ends, which lost 3 bases and 6 bases, there was a span of 11 bases. Germline lookup yields CDR1 LNHDA and CDR2 SQIVND (reference sequence).

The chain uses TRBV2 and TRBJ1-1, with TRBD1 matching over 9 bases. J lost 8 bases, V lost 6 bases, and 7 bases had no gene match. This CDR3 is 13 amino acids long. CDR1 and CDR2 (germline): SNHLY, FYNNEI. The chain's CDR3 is CASRGDRVTEAFF. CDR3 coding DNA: TGTGCCAGCAGAGGGGACAGGGTGACCGAAGCTTTCTTT.

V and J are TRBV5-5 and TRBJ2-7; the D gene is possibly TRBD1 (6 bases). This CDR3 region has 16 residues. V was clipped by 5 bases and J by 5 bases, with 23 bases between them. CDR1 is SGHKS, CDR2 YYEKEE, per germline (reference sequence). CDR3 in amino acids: CASRPPGTPDGHEQYF. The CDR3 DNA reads TGTGCCAGCAGGCCTCCCGGGACACCCGACGGGCACGAGCAGTACTTC.

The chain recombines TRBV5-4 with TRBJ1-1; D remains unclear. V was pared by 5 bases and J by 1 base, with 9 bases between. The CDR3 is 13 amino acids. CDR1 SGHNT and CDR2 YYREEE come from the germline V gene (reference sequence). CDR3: CASRKTENTEAFF. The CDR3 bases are TGTGCCAGCAGAAAAACAGAGAACACTGAAGCTTTCTTT.

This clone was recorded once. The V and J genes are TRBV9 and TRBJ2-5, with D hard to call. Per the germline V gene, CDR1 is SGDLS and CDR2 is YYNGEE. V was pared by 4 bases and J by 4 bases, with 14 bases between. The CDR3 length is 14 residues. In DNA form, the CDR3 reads TGTGCCAGCAGCCGAGGCAGAGCCGGAGAGACCCAGTACTTC. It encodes CASSRGRAGETQYF. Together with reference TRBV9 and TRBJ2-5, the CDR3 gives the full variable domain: DSGVTQTPKHLITATGQRVTLRCSPRSGDLSVYWYQQSLDQGLQFLIQYYNGEERAKGNILERFSAQQFPDLHSELNLSSLELGDSALYFCASSRGRAGETQYFGPGTRLLVL.

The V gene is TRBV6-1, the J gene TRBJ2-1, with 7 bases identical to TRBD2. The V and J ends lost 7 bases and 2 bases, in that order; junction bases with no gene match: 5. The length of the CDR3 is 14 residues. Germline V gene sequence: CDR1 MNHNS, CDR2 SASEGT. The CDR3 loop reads CASTVRGTYNEQFF. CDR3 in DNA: TGTGCCAGCACGGTGCGGGGGACCTACAATGAGCAGTTCTTC.

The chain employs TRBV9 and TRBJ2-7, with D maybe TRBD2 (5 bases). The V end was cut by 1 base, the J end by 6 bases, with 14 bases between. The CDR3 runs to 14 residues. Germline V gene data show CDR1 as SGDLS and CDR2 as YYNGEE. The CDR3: CASSVTGFDGEQYF. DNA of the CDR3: TGTGCCAGCAGCGTAACGGGATTCGATGGCGAGCAGTACTTC.

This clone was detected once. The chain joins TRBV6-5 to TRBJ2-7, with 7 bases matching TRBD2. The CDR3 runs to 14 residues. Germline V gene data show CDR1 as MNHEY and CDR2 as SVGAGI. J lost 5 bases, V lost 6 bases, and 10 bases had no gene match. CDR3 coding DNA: TGTGCCAGCAGCCTAACTAGCGTCATGCACGAGCAGTACTTC. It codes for CASSLTSVMHEQYF.

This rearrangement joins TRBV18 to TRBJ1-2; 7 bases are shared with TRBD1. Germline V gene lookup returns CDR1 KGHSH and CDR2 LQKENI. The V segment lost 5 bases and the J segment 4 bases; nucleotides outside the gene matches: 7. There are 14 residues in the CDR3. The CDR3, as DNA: TGTGCCAGCTCAGAAATAGGGGGCGGCTATGGCTACACCTTC. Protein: CASSEIGGGYGYTF.

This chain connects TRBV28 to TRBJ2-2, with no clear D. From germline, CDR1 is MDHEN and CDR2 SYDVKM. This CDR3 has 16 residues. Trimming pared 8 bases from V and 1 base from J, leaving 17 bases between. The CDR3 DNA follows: TGTGCCAGCTCGAATCAGGATTTGGAGAACACCGGGGAGCTGTTTTTT. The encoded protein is CASSNQDLENTGELFF.

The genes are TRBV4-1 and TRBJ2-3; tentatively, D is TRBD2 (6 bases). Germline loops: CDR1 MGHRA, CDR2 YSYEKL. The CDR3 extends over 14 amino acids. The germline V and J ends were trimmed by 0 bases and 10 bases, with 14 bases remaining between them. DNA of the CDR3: TGCGCCAGCAGCCAAGATTGGGGGAGGAGTGCGCAGTATTTT. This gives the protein CASSQDWGRSAQYF.

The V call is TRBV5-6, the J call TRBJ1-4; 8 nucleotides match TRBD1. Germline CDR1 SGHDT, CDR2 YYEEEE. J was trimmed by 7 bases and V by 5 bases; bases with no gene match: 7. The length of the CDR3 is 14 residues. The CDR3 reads CASSSRGHGEKLFF. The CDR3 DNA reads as TGTGCCAGCAGTTCCAGGGGGCACGGTGAAAAACTGTTTTTT.

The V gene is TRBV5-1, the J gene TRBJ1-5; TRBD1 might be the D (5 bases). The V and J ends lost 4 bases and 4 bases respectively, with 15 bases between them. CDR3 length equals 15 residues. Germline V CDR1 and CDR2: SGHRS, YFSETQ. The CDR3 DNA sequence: TGCGCCAGCAGCCCAAGTGGGGGGGAGAATCAGCCCCAGCATTTT. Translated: CASSPSGGENQPQHF.

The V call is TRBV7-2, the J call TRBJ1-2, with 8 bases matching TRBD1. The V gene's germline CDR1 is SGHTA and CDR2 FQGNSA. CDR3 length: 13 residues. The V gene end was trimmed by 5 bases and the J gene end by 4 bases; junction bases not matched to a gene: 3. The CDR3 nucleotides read TGTGCCAGCAGCGGGGACAGGTTCTATGGCTACACCTTC. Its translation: CASSGDRFYGYTF.